The T cell receptor (beta chain) described here comes from a study of blood T cell repertoires in COVID-19 (dated by TCRdb to 2020 to 2022). Context from the whole study: The collaborator samples originated in the United States, Italy and Spain and spanned the acute and convalescent phases of COVID-19. The prospective study material was composed of cDNA or gDNA derived from T cells, B-cell-depleted T cells, or PBMCs. Subjects who had been exposed to COVID-19, were actively infected with it, or had recovered from it provided the deeply sampled blood TCRbeta repertoires that made up the dataset. The repertoires were released in a freely available public database meant as a resource for research on the immune response to SARS-CoV-2. The samples were drawn from the first 160 participants of the ongoing ImmuneRACE study and from some 1,300 subjects provided by 6 global collaborators. The sample metadata nearly always contained a de-identified subject ID, COVID-19 status, age in years and sex. Where available, HLA class I and class II types were taken from metadata supplied by the sample provider and were not determined by assay-based typing.

TCRbeta CDR3 regions were amplified from genomic DNA by means of the immunoSEQ Assay, a bias-controlled multiplex PCR. Per the original workflow: Within the assay, amplification of reference gene primers was used to estimate how many nucleated cells each sample contained. To quantify the absolute abundance of each unique TCRbeta CDR3 rearrangement, sequence reads were collapsed and filtered. For each sample, productive Simpson clonality was calculated by taking the square root of Simpson's diversity index across productive rearrangements. TCRdb provides this immuneACCESS table in a form limited to in-frame rearrangements. Some clones are lacking; in checked studies, under half of them reflect an unresolved V gene, and why the rest are absent is not known. V, J and clone size are those of that table, while D and trimming were read from the DNA. For this sample there are about 46,000 clones; 87% appear just once. Less than 20% of the sample is held by the ten biggest clonotypes.

A distance of 10 bases separates the germline ends of V and J, which lose 3 bases and 4 bases respectively. From the cysteine through the phenylalanine, the CDR3 covers 14 amino acids. Only the CDR3 part of the read is kept: 42 bases, read in frame from the first base. CDR1 and CDR2 (LNHDA, SQIVND) derive from the germline V gene (reference sequence). Whole blood was collected in K2EDTA tubes by collaborating institutions according to the institutions' own protocols. For TCRbeta analysis, collaborator samples were shipped as frozen whole blood, as isolated PBMCs, or as DNA extracted from either sample type. In this sample, this clone turned up a few times. What this receptor recognizes is not known. Base qualities are not recorded, but no much larger clone differs from it by a single base. Summary of the overall study and its limitations: The amount of clinical and demographic metadata varied by source and participant and was provided uncurated.

The source of this sequence is a human donor in a cohort sampled during active COVID-19. The receptor chain draws on TRBV19 and TRBJ1-5; possibly the D gene is TRBD1, per 5 matching bases. Sequenced: peripheral blood. The CDR3 amino acid sequence is: CASSMLAGNQPQHF. The sequence in DNA is TGTGCCAGTAGTATGTTGGCAGGGAATCAGCCCCAGCATTTT.